This entry features one T cell receptor beta chain sequence. This sample is part of a study of blood T cell repertoires in COVID-19. About the research overall: Sites across the United States, Italy and Spain contributed samples from acute and convalescent COVID-19. In each case, the material was cDNA or gDNA derived from T cells, B-cell-depleted T cells, or PBMCs.

Repertoires were generated with immunoSEQ multiplex PCR, while TCRdb's copy carries only in-frame clones and drops some. The sample carries about 170,000 clones, approximately 92% recorded once. The trim removed 4 bases at V and 0 bases at J, leaving 3 bases unmatched. Germline-derived CDR1 and CDR2 are WNHNN and SYGVQD (reference sequence). The CDR3 spans 15 residues. The gene calls are TRBV10-1 and TRBJ1-1; 9 bases are a match to TRBD1. This clonotype originated in a woman aged 45-65 years with acute or convalescent COVID-19. Material: peripheral blood. CDR3 sequence: CASSGTGALNTEAFF. Written as DNA, the CDR3 is TGCGCCAGCAGTGGGACAGGGGCTCTGAACACTGAAGCTTTCTTT.